These 15 T cell receptor beta chains originate from one sample sequenced in a study of T cells in Graves' hyperthyroidism and ophthalmopathy. TCR beta CDR3 region amplification was performed from RNA transcripts. Using the HTBI primer set, a first-round RT-PCR was run on the TCR CDR3. TCRdb reprocessed the multiplex PCR reads via MiXCR and lists one record per CDR3 protein. The sample has fewer than 350,000 distinct CDR3 sequences, about an eighth seen once. Sequencing was performed on blood. These receptors were obtained from a woman younger than 45 with Graves' hyperthyroidism that later progressed to Graves' ophthalmopathy.

This clonotype was seen repeatedly, ten times or more. This sequence joins TRBV12-3 or TRBV12-4 and TRBJ2-1; 11 nucleotides match TRBD2. This CDR3 spans 15 amino acids. V lost 4 bases, J lost 4 bases, and 3 bases stayed unmatched. CDR3 amino acids: CASSSLAGEYNEQFF. For the CDR3, the DNA is TGTGCCAGCAGTTCACTAGCGGGAGAGTACAATGAGCAGTTCTTC.

At least ten counts were recorded for this clonotype. J is TRBJ1-3 and V is TRBV3-1; D not certain. CDR3 length equals 17 residues. The V and J ends lost 0 bases and 1 base respectively, with 13 bases between them. Germline V CDR1 and CDR2: LGHDT, YNNKEL (reference sequence). The CDR3 DNA reads TGTGCCAGCAGCCAAGATAGCGCCGCGGTATCTGGAAACACCATATATTTT. Encoded protein: CASSQDSAAVSGNTIYF.

This clonotype was counted at least ten times. CDR3 sequence reads: CASRDTGGRQPQHF. The CDR3 DNA reads TGTGCCAGCAGAGATACAGGGGGCAGGCAGCCCCAGCATTTT. This sequence joins TRBV2 and TRBJ1-5; the match to TRBD1 covers 9 bases. This CDR3 spans 14 amino acids. Per germline, CDR1 SNHLY and CDR2 FYNNEI. The junction had 7 bases not matched to a gene; V was cut back by 6 bases and J by 7 bases.

A few counts support this clonotype. The genes are TRBV10-3 and TRBJ2-1, with D unresolved. The CDR3 is 12 residues long. Germline CDR1 and CDR2: ENHRY and SYGVKD. Trimming pared 2 bases from V and 10 bases from J, leaving 9 bases between. The CDR3 DNA reads as TGTGCCATCAGTGAGCGGGCGGAGGAGCAGTTCTTC. The encoded protein is CAISERAEEQFF.

This clonotype was seen a few times. The CDR3 DNA sequence: TGTGCCAGCAGCGTAGAGGGCGGGACTAGCACAGATACGCAGTATTTT. It specifies CASSVEGGTSTDTQYF. The chain joins TRBV9 to TRBJ2-3, with D perhaps TRBD2 (6 bases). CDR1 and CDR2 (germline): SGDLS, YYNGEE. This CDR3 has 16 amino acids. The V end was cut by 0 bases, the J end by 0 bases, with 11 bases between. Together with reference TRBV9 and TRBJ2-3, the CDR3 gives the full variable domain: DSGVTQTPKHLITATGQRVTLRCSPRSGDLSVYWYQQSLDQGLQFLIQYYNGEERAKGNILERFSAQQFPDLHSELNLSSLELGDSALYFCASSVEGGTSTDTQYFGPGTRLTVL.

This clonotype was recorded at least ten times. A read error may produce the germline difference seen at one junction end. V usage is TRBV28 and J usage is TRBJ2-7; perhaps D is TRBD1 or TRBD2 (5 bases each). Per the germline V gene, CDR1 is MDHEN and CDR2 is SYDVKM. The CDR3 extends over 14 amino acids. In DNA, the CDR3 is TGTGCCAACAGTTTACTGGGGGAAACCTACGAGCAGTACTTC. It yields the protein CANSLLGETYEQYF.

The chain carries TRBV19 and TRBJ1-5; D ambiguous. This CDR3 comprises 13 residues. Trimming removed 3 bases at V and 4 bases at J, with 7 bases between. In germline, CDR1 is LNHDA, CDR2 SQIVND (reference sequence). CDR3 DNA: TGTGCCAGTAGTATTCAGATAAATCAGCCCCAGCATTTT. It translates to CASSIQINQPQHF. Together with reference TRBV19 and TRBJ1-5, the CDR3 gives the full variable domain: DGGITQSPKYLFRKEGQNVTLSCEQNLNHDAMYWYRQDPGQGLRLIYYSQIVNDFQKGDIAEGYSVSREKKESFPLTVTSAQKNPTAFYLCASSIQINQPQHFGDGTRLSIL.

The chain carries TRBV27 and TRBJ2-1; 8 nucleotides line up with TRBD2. The V gene end was trimmed by 2 bases and the J gene end by 9 bases; junction bases not matched to a gene: 6. This CDR3 has 14 residues. The germline CDR1 and CDR2 sequences are MNHEY and SMNVEV (reference sequence). The CDR3 region is CASSLGLAGSEQFF. Written as DNA, the CDR3 is TGTGCCAGCAGTTTAGGGCTAGCGGGTTCTGAGCAGTTCTTC.

This chain joins TRBV19 and TRBJ2-7; D might be TRBD1 or TRBD2, each matching 5 bases. The CDR3 runs 15 residues. From germline, CDR1 is LNHDA and CDR2 SQIVND (reference sequence). V shed 1 base and J shed 10 bases, with 20 bases lying between them. CDR3 DNA sequence: TGTGCCAGTAGTATAGGGTCGGCCGGGGACCCGGAACAGTACTTC. Protein product: CASSIGSAGDPEQYF.

This clonotype was seen at least ten times. This chain links TRBV29-1 with TRBJ2-1; 10 nucleotides agree with TRBD2. The CDR3 length is 15 residues. Germline V CDR1 and CDR2: SQVTM, ANQGSEA. The CDR3 sequence: CSAMLAGGPHNEQFF. CDR3 in DNA: TGCAGTGCTATGTTAGCGGGAGGACCCCACAATGAGCAGTTCTTC.

This clonotype came up many times. The rearrangement uses TRBV28 and TRBJ2-2; 12 bases line up with TRBD1. The CDR3 length is 17 residues. The V gene end was trimmed by 4 bases and the J gene end by 1 base; junction bases not matched to a gene: 4. CDR1 is MDHEN and CDR2 is SYDVKM in the germline V gene. CDR3 loop: CASSSGTGGQNTGELFF. The CDR3 DNA is TGTGCCAGCAGTTCCGGGACAGGGGGCCAGAACACCGGGGAGCTGTTTTTT.

There are many counts of this clonotype. J is TRBJ1-3 and V is TRBV30; D is unclear. Germline lookup yields CDR1 GTSNPN and CDR2 SVGIG (reference sequence). This CDR3 spans 13 amino acids. The germline V and J ends were trimmed by 5 bases and 0 bases, with 8 bases remaining between them. CDR3 loop: CAWPPSSGNTIYF. Written as DNA, the CDR3 is TGTGCCTGGCCCCCGAGCTCTGGAAACACCATATATTTT.

This clonotype was seen many times. V and J are TRBV2 and TRBJ1-2; TRBD1 aligns across 7 bases. Germline V lookup: CDR1 SNHLY, CDR2 FYNNEI. There are 14 residues in the CDR3. The trim removed 1 base at V and 8 bases at J, leaving 7 bases unmatched. CDR3 sequence: CASSEVGGITGYTF. In nucleotides, the CDR3 is TGTGCCAGCAGTGAAGTAGGGGGCATAACAGGCTACACCTTC.

This clonotype has a handful of counts. The chain carries TRBV15 and TRBJ1-4, with 7 bases aligning to TRBD1. Germline V CDR1 and CDR2: LNHNV, YYDKDF (reference sequence). J was trimmed by 8 bases and V by 1 base; bases with no gene match: 1. The CDR3 covers 13 residues. CDR3: CATSRGTGEKLFF. In DNA form, the CDR3 reads TGTGCCACCAGCAGAGGGACAGGCGAAAAACTGTTTTTT. Supplemented by reference TRBV15 and TRBJ1-4, the full variable domain reads DAMVIQNPRYQVTQFGKPVTLSCSQTLNHNVMYWYQQKSSQAPKLLFHYYDKDFNNEADTPDNFQSRRPNTSFCFLDIRSPGLGDTAMYLCATSRGTGEKLFFGSGTQLSVL.

The chain uses TRBV20-1 and TRBJ1-1; 7 bases align to TRBD1. V was pared by 6 bases and J by 1 base, with 5 bases of the junction left unmatched. The CDR3 is made up of 13 amino acids. Germline values: CDR1 DFQATT, CDR2 SNEGSKA (reference sequence). CDR3 DNA sequence: TGCAGTGCGACAGGGTTTTCGAACACTGAAGCTTTCTTT. It translates to CSATGFSNTEAFF.